The clone carrying this T cell receptor (beta chain) has ten or more counts. Described time point: after trial treatment. Treatment in this sample: LDRT plus nivolumab, ipilimumab, low-dose cyclophosphamide and aspirin (RACIN trial). Covering alpha and beta chains, TRAV- and TRBV-specific primers were used for the first-strand cDNA. With a V-primer adapter and a constant-region primer, TCRs were amplified for about 20 PCR cycles. A single record per CDR3 protein comes from TCRdb applying MiXCR to the reads. Of 85,000 to 95,000 distinct CDR3 sequences listed, roughly 20% are singletons. The V gene lost 3 bases and the J gene lost 1 base, with 16 bases spanning the gap. The CDR3 is made up of 16 amino acids. CDR1 DFQATT and CDR2 SNEGSKA come from the germline V gene (reference sequence). These data come from a study of low-dose radiotherapy and immunotherapy resistance in tumors.

The V and J genes are TRBV20-1 and TRBJ1-5; a weak D match, TRBD1 (5 bases). The TCR originated in a female donor with ovarian cancer. The sequences come from PBMCs, collected after low-dose radiotherapy plus immunotherapy. CDR3 DNA: TGCAGTGCTAGTGGATTAGGGGCGAAGAGCAATCAGCCCCAGCATTTT. The encoded protein is CSASGLGAKSNQPQHF.